This T cell receptor (beta chain) was profiled in a study of T cell responses to AZD1222 COVID-19 vaccine. Study information: Samples with a second dose at about 4 or about 12 weeks were pooled together. General study findings and limits: Donors were mostly white British, more females; clonal diversity possibly underestimated. Two AZD1222 doses significantly raised spike-specific TCR breadth and depth over controls. Nearly half of the spike-specific TCRs reportedly recognize variant regions that carry no mutations.

In regard to this clone: The antigen is unknown.

V was cut by 6 bases and J by 4 bases, with 8 bases left in between. Germline V gene lookup returns CDR1 SNHLY and CDR2 FYNNEI. There are 12 residues in the CDR3. Assay used: immunoSEQ multiplex PCR; TCRdb lists only in-frame clones, some missing. Of more than 110,000 clones in the sample, approximately 90% were seen once. Sample: peripheral blood, taken on day 0 of AZD1222 vaccination. V is TRBV2 and J is TRBJ2-3, with D perhaps TRBD1 or TRBD2 (6 bases each). The TCR was taken from an adult in good health. CDR3 in amino acids: CASRRGADTQYF. In nucleotides, the CDR3 is TGTGCCAGCAGGAGGGGGGCAGATACGCAGTATTTT.